This TCR beta chain was found in a study of post-analysis software for immune sequencing data. Study-wide results and caveats: Strong same-batch co-clustering of samples appeared with F measure clustering. In patients, about 5 TRBV segments were more frequent than in controls, with TRBV5-6, TRBV5-1 and TRBV20-1 among them.

After removal of 6 bases from V and 4 bases from J, the junction contained 4 bases not matched to a gene. The CDR3 extends over 14 amino acids. Germline V CDR1 and CDR2: MDHEN, SYDVKM. To note about this clonotype: No antigen is known for it.

Built from TCR beta cDNA, the libraries had unique molecular identifiers in them. T cells, roughly 1 to 10 million of them, yielded roughly 0.5 million cDNA molecules. TCRdb analysed the PCR reads with MiXCR anew, one entry per CDR3 protein. Here the sample spans approximately 730,000 distinct CDR3 sequences, less than 35% being singletons. This receptor was identified in a girl aged 5 to 17 with multiple sclerosis. Sequencing was done on a sample of blood. The chain has TRBV28 and TRBJ2-2, with 8 bases lining up with TRBD2. CDR3 amino acids: CASRASGRTGELFF. DNA for the CDR3: TGTGCCAGCAGGGCTAGCGGGCGCACCGGGGAGCTGTTTTTT.